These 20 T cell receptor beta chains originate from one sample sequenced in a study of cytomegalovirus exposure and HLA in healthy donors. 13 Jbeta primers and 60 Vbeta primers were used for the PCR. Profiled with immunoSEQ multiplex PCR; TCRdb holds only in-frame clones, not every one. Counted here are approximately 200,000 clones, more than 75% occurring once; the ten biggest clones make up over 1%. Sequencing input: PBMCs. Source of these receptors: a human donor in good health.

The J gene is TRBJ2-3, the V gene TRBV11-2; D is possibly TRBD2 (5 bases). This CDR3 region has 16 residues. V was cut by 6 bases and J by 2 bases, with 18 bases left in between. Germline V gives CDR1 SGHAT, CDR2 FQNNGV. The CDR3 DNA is TGTGCCAGCAGATCCACCTTAGCGTTCATCACAGATACGCAGTATTTT. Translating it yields CASRSTLAFITDTQYF. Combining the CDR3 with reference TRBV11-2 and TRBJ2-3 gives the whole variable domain EAGVAQSPRYKIIEKRQSVAFWCNPISGHATLYWYQQILGQGPKLLIQFQNNGVVDDSQLPKDRFSAERLKGVDSTLKIQPAKLEDSAVYLCASRSTLAFITDTQYFGPGTRLTVL.

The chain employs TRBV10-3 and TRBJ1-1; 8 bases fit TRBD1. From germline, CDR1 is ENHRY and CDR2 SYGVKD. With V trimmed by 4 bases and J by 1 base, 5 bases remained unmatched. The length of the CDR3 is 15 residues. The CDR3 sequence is CAISGGGTGNTEAFF. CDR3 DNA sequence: TGTGCCATCAGTGGAGGGGGGACAGGGAACACTGAAGCTTTCTTT.

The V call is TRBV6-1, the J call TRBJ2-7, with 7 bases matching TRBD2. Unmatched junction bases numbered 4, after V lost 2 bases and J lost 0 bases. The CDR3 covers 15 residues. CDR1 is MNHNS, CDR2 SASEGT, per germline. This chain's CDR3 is CASSESSGSSYEQYF. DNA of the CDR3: TGTGCCAGCAGTGAATCTAGCGGTAGCTCCTACGAGCAGTACTTC.

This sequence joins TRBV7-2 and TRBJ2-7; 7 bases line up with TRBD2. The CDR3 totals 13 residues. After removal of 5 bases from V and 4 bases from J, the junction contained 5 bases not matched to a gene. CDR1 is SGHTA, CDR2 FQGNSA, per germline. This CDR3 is CASSRGGQYEQYF. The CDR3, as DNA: TGTGCCAGCAGCCGCGGGGGTCAGTACGAGCAGTACTTC. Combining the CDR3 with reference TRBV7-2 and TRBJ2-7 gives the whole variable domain GAGVSQSPSNKVTEKGKDVELRCDPISGHTALYWYRQSLGQGLEFLIYFQGNSAPDKSGLPSDRFSAERTGGSVSTLTIQRTQQEDSAVYLCASSRGGQYEQYFGPGTRLTVT.

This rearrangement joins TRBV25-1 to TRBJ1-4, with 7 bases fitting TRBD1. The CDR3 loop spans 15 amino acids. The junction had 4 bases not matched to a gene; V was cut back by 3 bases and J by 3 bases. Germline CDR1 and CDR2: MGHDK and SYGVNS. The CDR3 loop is CASSEGQLPNEKLFF. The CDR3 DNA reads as TGTGCCAGCAGTGAGGGACAGCTCCCTAATGAAAAACTGTTTTTT.

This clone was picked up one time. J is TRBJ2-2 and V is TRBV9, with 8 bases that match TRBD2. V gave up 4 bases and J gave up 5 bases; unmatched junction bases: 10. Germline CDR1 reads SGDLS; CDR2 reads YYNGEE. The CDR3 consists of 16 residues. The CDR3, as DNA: TGTGCCAGCAGCCCAACAAGGACTAGCTGGACCGGGGAGCTGTTTTTT. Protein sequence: CASSPTRTSWTGELFF.

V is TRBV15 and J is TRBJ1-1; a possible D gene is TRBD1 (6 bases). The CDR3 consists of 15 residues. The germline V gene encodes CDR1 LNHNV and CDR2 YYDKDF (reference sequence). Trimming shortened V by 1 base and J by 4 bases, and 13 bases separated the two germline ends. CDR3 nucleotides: TGTGCCACCAGCAGAGTTACAGGGCAGGGCACTGAAGCTTTCTTT. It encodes CATSRVTGQGTEAFF.

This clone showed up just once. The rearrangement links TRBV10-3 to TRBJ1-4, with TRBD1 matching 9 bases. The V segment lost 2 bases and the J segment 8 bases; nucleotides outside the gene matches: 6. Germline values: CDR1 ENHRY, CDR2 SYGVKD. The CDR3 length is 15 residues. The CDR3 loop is CAISETGQGIEKLFF. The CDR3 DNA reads TGTGCCATCAGTGAGACTGGACAGGGGATCGAAAAACTGTTTTTT.

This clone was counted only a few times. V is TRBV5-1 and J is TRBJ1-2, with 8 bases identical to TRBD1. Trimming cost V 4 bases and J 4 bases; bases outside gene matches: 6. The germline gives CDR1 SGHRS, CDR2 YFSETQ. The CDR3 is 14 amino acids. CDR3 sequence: CASSLGQGSYGYTF. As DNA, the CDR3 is TGCGCCAGCAGCCTAGGACAGGGAAGCTATGGCTACACCTTC. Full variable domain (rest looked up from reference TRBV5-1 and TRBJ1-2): KAGVTQTPRYLIKTRGQQVTLSCSPISGHRSVSWYQQTPGQGLQFLFEYFSETQRNKGNFPGRFSGRQFSNSRSEMNVSTLELGDSALYLCASSLGQGSYGYTFGSGTRLTVV.

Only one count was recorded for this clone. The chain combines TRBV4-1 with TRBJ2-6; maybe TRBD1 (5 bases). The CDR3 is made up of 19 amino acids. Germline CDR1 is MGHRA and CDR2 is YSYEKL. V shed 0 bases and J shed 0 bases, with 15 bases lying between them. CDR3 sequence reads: CASSQDRQGQTSGANVLTF. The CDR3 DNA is TGCGCCAGCAGCCAAGATAGGCAGGGCCAGACCTCTGGGGCCAACGTCCTGACTTTC.

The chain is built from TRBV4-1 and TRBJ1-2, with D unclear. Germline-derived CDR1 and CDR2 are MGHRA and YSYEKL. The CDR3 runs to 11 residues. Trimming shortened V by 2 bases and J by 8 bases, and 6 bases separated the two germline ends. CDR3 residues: CASSQSRGYTF. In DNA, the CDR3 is TGCGCCAGCAGCCAAAGCCGGGGCTACACCTTC.

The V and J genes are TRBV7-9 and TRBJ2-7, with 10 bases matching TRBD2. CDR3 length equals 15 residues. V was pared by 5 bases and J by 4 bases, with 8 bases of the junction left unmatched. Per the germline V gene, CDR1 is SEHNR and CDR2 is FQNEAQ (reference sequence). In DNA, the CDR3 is TGTGCCAGCAGCGACGGACTAGCGGTAAAGTACGAGCAGTACTTC. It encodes CASSDGLAVKYEQYF.

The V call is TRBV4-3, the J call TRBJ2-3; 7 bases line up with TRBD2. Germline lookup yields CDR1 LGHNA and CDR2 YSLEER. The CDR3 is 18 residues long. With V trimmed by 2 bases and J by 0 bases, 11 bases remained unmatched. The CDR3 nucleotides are TGCGCCAGCAGCCAACTTGCGGCGGGGGATACTAGCACAGATACGCAGTATTTT. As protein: CASSQLAAGDTSTDTQYF.

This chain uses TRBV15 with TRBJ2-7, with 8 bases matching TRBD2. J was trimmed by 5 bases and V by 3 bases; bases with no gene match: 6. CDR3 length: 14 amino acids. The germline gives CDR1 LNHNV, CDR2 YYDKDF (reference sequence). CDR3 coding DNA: TGTGCCACCAGCAGGGAAGCGGGAGACCACGAGCAGTACTTC. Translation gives CATSREAGDHEQYF.

CDR3 protein: CASTLDRDSYEQYF. The CDR3 region has the DNA TGTGCCAGCACCCTCGACAGGGACTCCTACGAGCAGTACTTC. The V and J genes are TRBV6-5 and TRBJ2-7; 7 nucleotides match TRBD1. The CDR3 covers 14 residues. Germline loops: CDR1 MNHEY, CDR2 SVGAGI. Unmatched junction bases numbered 6, after V lost 7 bases and J lost 0 bases.

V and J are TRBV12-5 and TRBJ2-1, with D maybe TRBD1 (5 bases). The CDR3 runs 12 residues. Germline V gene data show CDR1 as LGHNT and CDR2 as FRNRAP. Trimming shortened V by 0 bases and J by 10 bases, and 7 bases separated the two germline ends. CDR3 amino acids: CASGLVQAEQFF. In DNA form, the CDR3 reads TGTGCTAGTGGTTTGGTACAGGCAGAGCAGTTCTTC.

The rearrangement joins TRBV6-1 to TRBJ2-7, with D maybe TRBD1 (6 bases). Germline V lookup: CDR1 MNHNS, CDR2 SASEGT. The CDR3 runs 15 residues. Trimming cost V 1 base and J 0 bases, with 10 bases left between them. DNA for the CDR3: TGTGCCAGCAGTGAAGTGGGGGCCACCTCCTACGAGCAGTACTTC. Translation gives CASSEVGATSYEQYF.

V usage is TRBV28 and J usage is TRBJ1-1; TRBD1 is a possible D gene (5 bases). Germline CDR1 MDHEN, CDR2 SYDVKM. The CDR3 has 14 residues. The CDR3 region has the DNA TGTGCTTCCTGGGGGGGTTACATGAACACTGAAGCTTTCTTT. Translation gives CASWGGYMNTEAFF.

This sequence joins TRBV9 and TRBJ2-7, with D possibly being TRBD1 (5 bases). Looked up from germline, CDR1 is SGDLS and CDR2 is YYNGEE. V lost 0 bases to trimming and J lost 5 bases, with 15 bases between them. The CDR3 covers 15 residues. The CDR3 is CASSVDPQGNNEQYF. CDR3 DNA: TGTGCCAGCAGCGTAGATCCGCAGGGAAACAACGAGCAGTACTTC.

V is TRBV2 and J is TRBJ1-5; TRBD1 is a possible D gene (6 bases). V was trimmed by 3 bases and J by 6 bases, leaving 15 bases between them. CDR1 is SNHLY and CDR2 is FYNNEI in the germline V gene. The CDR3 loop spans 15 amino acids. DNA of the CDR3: TGTGCCAGCAGTGATCGACAGGCTCCCGTTCAGCCCCAGCATTTT. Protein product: CASSDRQAPVQPQHF.